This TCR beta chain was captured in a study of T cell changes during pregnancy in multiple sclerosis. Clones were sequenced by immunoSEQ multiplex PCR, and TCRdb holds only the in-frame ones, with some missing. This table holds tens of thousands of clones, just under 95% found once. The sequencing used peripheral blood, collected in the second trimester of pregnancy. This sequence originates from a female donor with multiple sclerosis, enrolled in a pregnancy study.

DNA of the CDR3: TGTGCCAGTAGTATAGATTCGACAGGGGAGGCTGAAGCTTTCTTT. Residues: CASSIDSTGEAEAFF. The chain employs TRBV19 and TRBJ1-1; TRBD1 matches at 8 bases. CDR3 length: 15 amino acids. Germline V gene sequence: CDR1 LNHDA, CDR2 SQIVND (reference sequence). J lost 6 bases, V lost 0 bases, and 6 bases had no gene match.